Described below is a single T cell receptor (beta chain) sequence and its context. This specimen belongs to a study of blood T cell repertoires in COVID-19. As for the study in general: Both acute and convalescent COVID-19 samples were obtained from the United States, Italy and Spain. PBMCs, B-cell-depleted T cells, or T cells provided the cDNA or gDNA that made up the material.

Authors' methods: The assay estimated nucleated cells by amplifying reference gene primers. Here immunoSEQ multiplex PCR was the method, and the copy in TCRdb shows in-frame clones only, minus some. The V and J calls and clone size come from that table; D and trimming were worked out from the DNA. The sample records 150,000 to 200,000 clones, 70% to 90% being singletons. CDR1 is SGHRS, CDR2 YFSETQ, per germline. With V trimmed by 3 bases and J by 4 bases, 7 bases remained unmatched. The length of the CDR3 is 15 residues. The receptor's source is a man aged 40-49 years with acute or convalescent COVID-19. Sequencing was carried out using peripheral blood. This sequence joins TRBV5-1 and TRBJ1-5; 7 nucleotides align to TRBD1. CDR3 coding DNA: TGCGCCAGCAGCTCGGGGGACAGAGAAAATCAGCCCCAGCATTTT. It encodes CASSSGDRENQPQHF.